This T cell receptor (beta chain) originates from a study of beta chain features in type 1 diabetes. Across the study: When patients were set against healthy donors, age, gender and cell yields were similar. Study observations and caveats: Sequencing the cDNA could make cells with high TCR expression show up more than they should. More deletions and fewer insertions at VDJ junctions were seen in type 1 diabetes patients.

TCRB transcripts that were expressed got sequenced, as all of the isolated RNA had been reverse transcribed. This table comes from immunoSEQ multiplex PCR, and its TCRdb copy is limited to in-frame clones, with some not included. The sample has around 200,000 clones; approximately 13% are singletons. One heparinised blood draw averaging around 100 mL was given by each donor. In its sample, this clone is medium-sized (0.01 to 0.1%). No antigen is known for it. The sequence derives from a woman between 18 and 30 years old in good health. The specimen was central memory CD4+ T cells from blood.

The chain's CDR3 is CASSPWENGLIYEQYF. The CDR3, as DNA: TGTGCCAGTAGTCCCTGGGAAAACGGACTGATCTACGAGCAGTACTTC. This chain uses TRBV19 with TRBJ2-7; tentative D call: TRBD2 (5 bases). Germline V gene sequence: CDR1 LNHDA, CDR2 SQIVND (reference sequence). This CDR3 has 16 residues. V lost 5 bases to trimming and J lost 3 bases, with 20 bases between them.